This T cell receptor beta chain stems from a study of CD8 T cells in ankylosing spondylitis. TCRdb ran MiXCR on the 5' RACE reads and lists one entry per CDR3 protein. The data contain about 140,000 distinct CDR3 sequences, about 10% of them singletons. This CDR3 is built from 17 residues. Germline V gene lookup returns CDR1 SGHVS and CDR2 FQNEAQ. Trimming removed 5 bases at V and 2 bases at J, with 19 bases between. The study, taken as a whole, reports: The authors found the disease-linked clones to be CD8+ and relatively rare in peripheral blood. From matched ankylosing spondylitis synovial fluid, disease-linked clones were reportedly recovered at significantly enriched levels.

This clonotype appeared a few times. What it binds is not known. The TCR was taken from a female donor with ankylosing spondylitis or in good health (not recorded which). The specimen was blood, either unsorted or a sorted T cell fraction (not recorded which). The rearrangement uses TRBV7-8 and TRBJ1-3; D is possibly TRBD1 (6 bases). CDR3 nucleotides: TGTGCCAGCAGCCCTTGGGACACGGAGGCAGCTGGAAACACCATATATTTT. As protein: CASSPWDTEAAGNTIYF.